The 19 T cell receptor beta chains presented below share a single source sample, sequenced in a study of cytomegalovirus exposure and HLA in healthy donors. The PCR had 60 Vbeta and 13 Jbeta primers. This table comes from immunoSEQ multiplex PCR, and its TCRdb copy is limited to in-frame clones, with some not included. This sample has 140,000 to 150,000 clones, with over 60% found just once. Input material: PBMCs. The receptors derive from a man aged 40-49 years in good health and CMV-seropositive.

V and J are TRBV7-2 and TRBJ2-3, with 9 bases lining up with TRBD2. Germline CDR1 SGHTA, CDR2 FQGNSA. Trimming cost V 7 bases and J 8 bases; bases outside gene matches: 7. CDR3 size: 13 residues. CDR3 region: CASTLAGVATQYF. CDR3 coding DNA: TGTGCCAGCACATTAGCGGGAGTTGCTACGCAGTATTTT.

The J gene is TRBJ2-1, the V gene TRBV6-1; 8 bases match TRBD1. The CDR3 consists of 15 residues. Germline trimming cut 7 bases from V and 9 bases from J; bases unmatched to any gene: 14. Germline V CDR1 and CDR2: MNHNS, SASEGT. The CDR3 reads CASKMGGQVWGEQFF. The CDR3 bases are TGTGCCAGCAAAATGGGGGGACAGGTCTGGGGTGAGCAGTTCTTC.

The chain uses TRBV18 and TRBJ1-1; TRBD1 is a possible D gene (5 bases). Germline V lookup: CDR1 KGHSH, CDR2 LQKENI. The CDR3 contains 15 residues. The V end was cut by 3 bases, the J end by 1 base, with 12 bases between. In DNA, the CDR3 is TGTGCCAGCTCACCCCAAGGTCAGGGGAACACTGAAGCTTTCTTT. Amino acid sequence: CASSPQGQGNTEAFF.

The chain is built from TRBV7-2 and TRBJ2-1; 9 bases agree with TRBD1. Germline CDR1 SGHTA, CDR2 FQGNSA. Trimming at V came to 5 bases and at J to 1 base, leaving 3 bases not matched to a gene. The CDR3 extends over 15 amino acids. CDR3 protein: CASSRGTGSYNEQFF. For the CDR3, the DNA is TGTGCCAGCAGCAGAGGGACAGGGTCCTACAATGAGCAGTTCTTC.

The CDR3: CASSEGGYGYTF. In DNA, the CDR3 is TGTGCCAGCAGTGAGGGAGGGTATGGCTACACCTTC. The chain has TRBV6-5 and TRBJ1-2; D ambiguous. Germline V gives CDR1 MNHEY, CDR2 SVGAGI. V was pared by 5 bases and J by 5 bases, with 9 bases between. The CDR3 loop spans 12 amino acids.

The table lists this clone with a few counts. The chain uses TRBV7-8 and TRBJ1-5; D might be TRBD1 (6 bases). The CDR3 has 16 residues. Trimming took 4 bases from V and 0 from J, leaving 13 bases between them. CDR1 and CDR2 (germline): SGHVS, FQNEAQ. CDR3 sequence reads: CASSSRGGYSNQPQHF. The DNA for the CDR3 is TGTGCCAGCAGCTCGAGGGGGGGGTATAGCAATCAGCCCCAGCATTTT.

The genes are TRBV5-6 and TRBJ2-3; TRBD1 matches at 8 bases. V lost 2 bases and J lost 8; bases outside the gene matches: 4. The CDR3 extends over 13 amino acids. Germline loops: CDR1 SGHDT, CDR2 YYEEEE. This CDR3 is CASSFDRGPTQYF. CDR3 bases: TGTGCCAGCAGCTTCGACAGGGGCCCTACGCAGTATTTT.

This clone was picked up a small number of times. For the CDR3, the DNA is TGTGCCAGCAGCTTCGGACCAGGGGGGACTGGCTACACCTTC. Its translation is CASSFGPGGTGYTF. The chain combines TRBV7-3 with TRBJ1-2; 7 bases align to TRBD1. This CDR3 comprises 14 residues. Germline V gives CDR1 SGHTA, CDR2 FQGTGA. V lost 3 bases and J lost 7; bases outside the gene matches: 8.

In this sample, this clone turned up once. The chain couples TRBV7-9 to TRBJ2-6, with D perhaps matching TRBD1 (6 bases). Trimming took 5 bases from V and 1 from J, leaving 9 bases between them. Germline CDR1 reads SEHNR; CDR2 reads FQNEAQ (reference sequence). The CDR3 extends over 15 amino acids. The CDR3 nucleotides read TGTGCCAGCAGCCGTACAGGGTCTGGGGCCAACGTCCTGACTTTC. This gives the protein CASSRTGSGANVLTF.

The chain couples TRBV6-5 to TRBJ1-5; possible D gene TRBD1, 6 bases. Trimming stripped 6 bases from V and 5 bases from J, with 17 bases between. The CDR3 sequence is 15 residues long. From germline, CDR1 is MNHEY and CDR2 SVGAGI. In nucleotides, the CDR3 is TGTGCCAGCAGCCCCCGGGGGGCAGGACATCAGCCCCAGCATTTT. Residues: CASSPRGAGHQPQHF.

This chain joins TRBV5-4 and TRBJ2-7, with 9 nucleotides matching TRBD2. Trimming removed 2 bases from V and 2 bases from J; junction bases left unmatched: 5. CDR1 is SGHNT and CDR2 is YYREEE in the germline V gene (reference sequence). There are 15 residues in the CDR3. CDR3 amino acids: CASSFGLATPYEQYF. CDR3 in DNA: TGTGCCAGCAGCTTCGGACTAGCGACTCCCTACGAGCAGTACTTC.

The table lists this clone with a few counts. V is TRBV18 and J is TRBJ1-5; D is perhaps TRBD1 (5 bases). This CDR3 has 15 residues. V was shortened by 2 bases and J by 6 bases, with 14 bases between the two germline ends. Per the germline V gene, CDR1 is KGHSH and CDR2 is LQKENI. This CDR3 reads CASSPGAYGRQPQHF. In DNA form, the CDR3 reads TGTGCCAGCTCACCAGGGGCTTATGGACGTCAGCCCCAGCATTTT.

This clone was seen more than once but under ten times. The rearrangement links TRBV11-1 to TRBJ2-2, with D possibly TRBD2 on 6 matching bases. The germline V gene has CDR1 SGHAT and CDR2 FQDESV (reference sequence). The CDR3 spans 18 residues. V gave up 5 bases and J gave up 1 base, with 20 bases separating them. CDR3 in amino acids: CASSPFPFGGKNTGELFF. CDR3 coding DNA: TGTGCCAGCAGCCCCTTCCCTTTTGGAGGGAAGAACACCGGGGAGCTGTTTTTT.

This chain connects TRBV7-2 to TRBJ2-2; unclear D gene. This CDR3 contains 13 residues. Germline-derived CDR1 and CDR2 are SGHTA and FQGNSA. Trimming shortened V by 5 bases and J by 7 bases, and 11 bases separated the two germline ends. The CDR3 sequence: CASSLSIGGELFF. As DNA, the CDR3 is TGTGCCAGCAGCCTCTCCATCGGCGGGGAGCTGTTTTTT.

The rearrangement links TRBV28 to TRBJ1-6, with D possibly matching TRBD1 (5 bases). The V and J ends lost 8 bases and 8 bases respectively, with 13 bases between them. The CDR3 totals 13 residues. Per the germline V gene, CDR1 is MDHEN and CDR2 is SYDVKM. CDR3 coding DNA: TGTGCCAGCGGCGGGGGGAGGGATTCACCCCTCCACTTT. The encoded protein is CASGGGRDSPLHF. The full variable domain, completed using reference TRBV28 and TRBJ1-6, is DVKVTQSSRYLVKRTGEKVFLECVQDMDHENMFWYRQDPGLGLRLIYFSYDVKMKEKGDIPEGYSVSREKKERFSLILESASTNQTSMYLCASGGGRDSPLHFGNGTRLTVT.

CDR3 bases: TGTGCCAGCAGCTTTGGAGGGCGGGGGGCTGAAGCTTTCTTT. Encoded protein: CASSFGGRGAEAFF. The chain links TRBV7-2 to TRBJ1-1, with D possibly matching TRBD1 (5 bases). CDR1 and CDR2 from the germline V gene are SGHTA and FQGNSA. The V and J ends lost 3 bases and 6 bases respectively, with 14 bases between them. CDR3 length: 14 residues.

The CDR3 nucleotides read TGTGCCAGCAGGGCAGGAGGACGGGGTTCCTACAATGAGCAGTTCTTC. Amino acids: CASRAGGRGSYNEQFF. This chain uses TRBV2 with TRBJ2-1; tentatively, D is TRBD2 (5 bases). Germline V gives CDR1 SNHLY, CDR2 FYNNEI. Between the trimmed V and J ends, which lost 6 bases and 1 base, there was a span of 16 bases. There are 16 residues in the CDR3.

V and J are TRBV18 and TRBJ1-2; D not resolved. CDR3 length: 12 amino acids. The V gene lost 6 bases and the J gene lost 8 bases, with 13 bases spanning the gap. Germline V gives CDR1 KGHSH, CDR2 LQKENI. The CDR3 region has the DNA TGTGCCAGCTCCTCTACACCGGGAGGCTACACCTTC. Encoded protein: CASSSTPGGYTF.

V usage is TRBV5-6 and J usage is TRBJ2-7; tentative D call: TRBD1 (5 bases). This CDR3 is built from 14 residues. V gave up 0 bases and J gave up 2 bases, with 9 bases separating them. The germline V gene has CDR1 SGHDT and CDR2 YYEEEE. The CDR3 nucleotides are TGTGCCAGCAGCTTGGGTGACAGCGCCTACGAGCAGTACTTC. This codes for CASSLGDSAYEQYF.